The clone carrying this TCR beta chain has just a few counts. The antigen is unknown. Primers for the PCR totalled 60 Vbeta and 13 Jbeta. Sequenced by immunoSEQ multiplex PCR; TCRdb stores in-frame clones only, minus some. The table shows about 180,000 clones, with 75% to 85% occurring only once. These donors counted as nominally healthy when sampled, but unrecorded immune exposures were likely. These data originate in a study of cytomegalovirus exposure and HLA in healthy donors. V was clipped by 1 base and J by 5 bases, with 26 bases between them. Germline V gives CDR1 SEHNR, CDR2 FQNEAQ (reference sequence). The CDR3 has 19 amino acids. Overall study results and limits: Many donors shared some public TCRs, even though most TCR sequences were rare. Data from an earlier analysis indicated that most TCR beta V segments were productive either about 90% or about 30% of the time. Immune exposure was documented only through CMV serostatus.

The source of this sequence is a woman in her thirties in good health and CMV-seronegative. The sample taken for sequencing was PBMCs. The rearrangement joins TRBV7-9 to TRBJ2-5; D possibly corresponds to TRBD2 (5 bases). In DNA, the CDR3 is TGTGCCAGCAGCTTAGAAGGGTTTGGCGGACCCCAGAGGGTGGAGACCCAGTACTTC. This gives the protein CASSLEGFGGPQRVETQYF.